These T cell receptor beta chains were read from a single sample in a study of brain T cells in children with intractable seizures. Here immunoSEQ multiplex PCR was the method, and the copy in TCRdb shows in-frame clones only, minus some. The repertoire holds roughly 80,000 clones, with under 95% as singletons. Specimen: peripheral blood, collected at surgery. The receptors shown here come from a girl aged 2 to 10 with Rasmussen encephalitis and intractable seizures. Each CDR3 is given with its conserved first and last residue. Each record gives: V gene, D gene, clone size, J gene, CDR3 DNA, CDR3 protein. The D gene is left open where the match is weak. Clone size, where shown, is once, few, many, or a class for clones that have expanded.

>TRBV11-2|NA|NA|TRBJ2-7
TGTGCCAGCAGCTTATCCTCATCCTTGACATACGAGCAGTACTTC
CASSLSSSLTYEQYF
>TRBV6-5|TRBD1|NA|TRBJ1-6
TGTGCCAGCACCCCTGGACAGGGAGGTTCACCCCTCCACTTT
CASTPGQGGSPLHF
>TRBV6-6|TRBD2|NA|TRBJ2-3
TGTGCCAGCAGTTACGGGACTAGCGGGACAGATACGCAGTATTTT
CASSYGTSGTDTQYF
>TRBV5-1|TRBD1|NA|TRBJ1-2
TGCGCCAGCAGCTTGGATCAGGGGGACTATGGCTACACCTTC
CASSLDQGDYGYTF
>TRBV18|TRBD1|NA|TRBJ1-5
TGTGCCAGCTCCCCCGGGACAGGGATGGATCAGCCCCAGCATTTT
CASSPGTGMDQPQHF
>TRBV7-9|TRBD2|NA|TRBJ2-7
TGTGCCAGCAGCTCACGGACTAGCGGGACCAGCTTCGACTACGAGCAGTACTTC
CASSSRTSGTSFDYEQYF
>TRBV30|NA|NA|TRBJ2-1
TGTGCCTGGAGTGTACGTTGGGGCAGCTCCTACAATGAGCAGTTCTTC
CAWSVRWGSSYNEQFF
>TRBV5-1|NA|medium-sized|TRBJ1-4
TGCGCCAGCAGCTGGGAGGGGACCGCCGCAACTAATGAAAAACTGTTTTTT
CASSWEGTAATNEKLFF
>TRBV20-1|TRBD1|NA|TRBJ1-5
TGCAGTGCTAGTCCCGAACAGGGGAAGCCCCAGCATTTT
CSASPEQGKPQHF
>TRBV19|TRBD2|NA|TRBJ2-1
TGTGCCAGTAGTATAGAACTAGCGGGGGATCCATACAATGAGCAGTTCTTC
CASSIELAGDPYNEQFF
>TRBV7-9|NA|once|TRBJ1-2
TGTGCCAGCAGCTTTCAGCCCAAGTCCTTCTATGGCTACACCTTC
CASSFQPKSFYGYTF
>TRBV7-9|TRBD1|once|TRBJ1-6
TGTGCCAGCAGCAGGACAGGGGATCTATGGTCCTATAATTCACCCCTCCACTTT
CASSRTGDLWSYNSPLHF
>TRBV7-2|NA|NA|TRBJ2-1
TGTGCCAGCAGCTTCACCGGGACTTCCCTCTACAATGAGCAGTTCTTC
CASSFTGTSLYNEQFF
>TRBV11-2|NA|NA|TRBJ2-7
TGTGCCAGCACCCCCCACCGTGGGAACGAGCAGTACTTC
CASTPHRGNEQYF
>TRBV28|TRBD1|NA|TRBJ2-7
TGTGCCAGCAGGGGCGGGACAGGGTTCTACGAGCAGTACTTC
CASRGGTGFYEQYF
>TRBV6-1|NA|NA|TRBJ2-7
TGTGCCAGCAGTGAAACGTTTCGTAAAGCTATATCCTCCTACGAGCAGTACTTC
CASSETFRKAISSYEQYF
>TRBV19|TRBD1|NA|TRBJ1-2
TGTGCCAGTAGTTCCACCGGGACAGGCTCTGGCTACACCTTC
CASSSTGTGSGYTF
>TRBV5-6|NA|NA|TRBJ1-1
TGTGCCAGCGGACCCTATCCGCGGAACACTGAAGCTTTCTTT
CASGPYPRNTEAFF
>TRBV6-2/TRBV6-3|NA|NA|TRBJ1-5
TGTGCCAGCAGTGGCATTACGGGGAATCAGCCCCAGCATTTT
CASSGITGNQPQHF
>TRBV4-1|NA|NA|TRBJ1-4
TGCGCCAGCAGCCGTCGGGATGAACTGTTTTTT
CASSRRDELFF
>TRBV2|TRBD2|NA|TRBJ2-7
TGTGCCAGCAGTGAGCCGCTAGCGGGAGAATGGGGCTACGAGCAGTACTTC
CASSEPLAGEWGYEQYF
>TRBV18|NA|NA|TRBJ1-2
TGTGCCAGCTCACCCGGTCAGACCGGCTACACCTTC
CASSPGQTGYTF
>TRBV11-2|NA|NA|TRBJ1-1
TGTGCCAGCAGCCCGGACTTCTCCGAAGCTTTCTTT
CASSPDFSEAFF